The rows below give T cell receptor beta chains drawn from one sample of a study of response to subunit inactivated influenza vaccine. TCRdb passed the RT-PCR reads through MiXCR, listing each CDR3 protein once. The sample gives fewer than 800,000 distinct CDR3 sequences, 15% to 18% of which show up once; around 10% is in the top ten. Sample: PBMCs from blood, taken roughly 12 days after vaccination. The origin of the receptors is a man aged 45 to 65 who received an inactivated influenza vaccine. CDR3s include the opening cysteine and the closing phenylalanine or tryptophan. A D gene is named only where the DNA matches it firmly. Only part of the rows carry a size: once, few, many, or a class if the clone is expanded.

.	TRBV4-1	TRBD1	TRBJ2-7	TGCGCCAGCAGCCAAGATACTAGGACAGGGCCCACTAGGCAGTACTTC	CASSQDTRTGPTRQYF
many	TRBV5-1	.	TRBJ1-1	TGCGCCAGCAGCTTGGGACCCGGATCTTACGGCGACAACACTGAAGCTTTCTTT	CASSLGPGSYGDNTEAFF
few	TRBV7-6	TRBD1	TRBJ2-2	TGTGCCAGCAGCTCCCAAGGACAGGGAGTCGGGGAGCTGTTTTTT	CASSSQGQGVGELFF
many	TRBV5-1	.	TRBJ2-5	TGCGCCAGCAGCTTGGATTTCGAGACCCAGTACTTC	CASSLDFETQYF
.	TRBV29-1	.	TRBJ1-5	TGCAGCGTTGTATTGGGACATCATAGCAATCAGCCCCAGCATTTT	CSVVLGHHSNQPQHF
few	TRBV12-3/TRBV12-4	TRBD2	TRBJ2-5	TGTGCCAGCACTTATAGCGGGGGGGCATATGAGACCCAGTACTTC	CASTYSGGAYETQYF
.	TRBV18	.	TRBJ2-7	TGTGCCAGCTCAACAGGGAACGAGCAGTACTTC	CASSTGNEQYF
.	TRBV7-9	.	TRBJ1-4	TGTGCCAGCAGCTTATCCGGGGGGGCGCCAGAAAAACTGTTTTTT	CASSLSGGAPEKLFF
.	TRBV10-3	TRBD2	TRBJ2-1	TGTGCCATCAGTGAGTCCTCACTAGCGGGAGGGCCCTATGAGCAGTTCTTC	CAISESSLAGGPYEQFF
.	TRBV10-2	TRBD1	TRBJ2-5	TGCGCCAGCAGTGAGTTGGACAGGCAAGAGACCCAGTACTTC	CASSELDRQETQYF
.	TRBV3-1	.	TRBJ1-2	TGTGCCAGCAGCCAAGAGTCGGCAGTGACACCCTATGGCTACACCTTC	CASSQESAVTPYGYTF
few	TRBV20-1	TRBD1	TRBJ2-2	TGCAGTGCTAGGATGACAGGGGGGGCCGGGGAGCTGTTTTTT	CSARMTGGAGELFF
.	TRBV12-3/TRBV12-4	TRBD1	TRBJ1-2	TGTGCCAGCAGTAATCGGGACAGTCCTGAAAACTATGGCTACACCTTC	CASSNRDSPENYGYTF
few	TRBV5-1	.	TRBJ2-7	TGCGCCAGCAGCTTTGGGGCACATTCATCCTACGAGCAGTACTTC	CASSFGAHSSYEQYF
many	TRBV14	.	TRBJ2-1	TGTGCCAGCAGCCCGCCAGGAGCGGTGATGTACAATGAGCAGTTCTTC	CASSPPGAVMYNEQFF
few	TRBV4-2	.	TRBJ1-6	TGTGCCAGCAGCCAAGATACGAGGGCTGGAAATTCACCCCTCCACTTT	CASSQDTRAGNSPLHF
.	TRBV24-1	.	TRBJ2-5	TGTGCCACCAGTGATACCCAGGGGGGCGAGACCCAGTACTTC	CATSDTQGGETQYF
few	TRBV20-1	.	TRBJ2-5	TGCAGTGCTAGAGACACAGGGACGGAGACCCAGTACTTC	CSARDTGTETQYF
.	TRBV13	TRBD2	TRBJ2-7	TGTGCCAGCAGCCCGAGGACTAGCGGGAACTTCTACGAGCAGTACTTC	CASSPRTSGNFYEQYF
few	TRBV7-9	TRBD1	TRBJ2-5	TGTGCCAGCAGCCCGATTGGACAGGGGCAAGAGACCCAGTACTTC	CASSPIGQGQETQYF
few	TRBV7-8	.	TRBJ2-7	TGTGCCAGCAGCTTGCCGGGAGAAGGCTACGAGCAGTACTTC	CASSLPGEGYEQYF
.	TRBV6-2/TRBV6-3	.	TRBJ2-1	TGTGCCAGCAGTTACTCAATCAATGAGCAGTTCTTC	CASSYSINEQFF
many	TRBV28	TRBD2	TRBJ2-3	TGTGCCAGCAGCGGGGGGGGAGTGGGCACAGATACGCAGTATTTT	CASSGGGVGTDTQYF
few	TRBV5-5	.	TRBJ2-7	TGTGCCAGCAGCTTGGTAGGGCTTAACTACGAGCAGTACTTC	CASSLVGLNYEQYF
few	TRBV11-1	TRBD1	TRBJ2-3	TGTGCCAGCAGCTTAGGAGACGGGACAGGGGCTTTCACAGATACGCAGTATTTT	CASSLGDGTGAFTDTQYF
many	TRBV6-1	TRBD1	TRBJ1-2	TGTGCCAGCAGTGCCGGGACAGATAACTATGGCTACACCTTC	CASSAGTDNYGYTF
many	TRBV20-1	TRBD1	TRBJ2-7	TGCAGTGTCCCCGGGACAGTCTCCTACGAGCAGTACTTC	CSVPGTVSYEQYF
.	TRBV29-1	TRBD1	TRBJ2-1	TGCAGCGTTGAAGGGACAGGGGGCGCGGAGCAGTTCTTC	CSVEGTGGAEQFF
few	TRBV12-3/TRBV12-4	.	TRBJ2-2	TGTGCCAGCAGTTTATATGGGGGAACCGGGGAGCTGTTTTTT	CASSLYGGTGELFF
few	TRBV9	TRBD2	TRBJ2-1	TGTGCCAGCAGCGTAGTATCGAGCGGGGGTACAATTGAGCAGTTCTTC	CASSVVSSGGTIEQFF
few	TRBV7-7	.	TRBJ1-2	TGTGCTAGCAGCTTGGGTGCCGGGGGTTACTATGGCTACACCTTC	CASSLGAGGYYGYTF
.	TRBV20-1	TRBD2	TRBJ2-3	TGCAGTGCTAGCCAATCTAGCGGGAGTGCGGATACGCAGTATTTT	CSASQSSGSADTQYF
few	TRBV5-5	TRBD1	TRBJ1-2	TGTGCCAGCAGCGCGACAGGGGGGATTGGCTACACCTTC	CASSATGGIGYTF
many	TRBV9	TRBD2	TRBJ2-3	TGTGCCAGCAGCGTAGCTAGCGGGAGTAGCACAGATACGCAGTATTTT	CASSVASGSSTDTQYF
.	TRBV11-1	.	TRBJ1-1	TGTGCCAGCAGCTTTGACAGCTTGAACACTGAAGCTTTCTTT	CASSFDSLNTEAFF
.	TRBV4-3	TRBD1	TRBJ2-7	TGCGCCAGCAGCCAAGGGCACGGGACAGGGCAGTACTTC	CASSQGHGTGQYF
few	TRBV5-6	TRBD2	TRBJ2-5	TGTGCCAGCAGCTTCCTAGCGGCATACCAAGAGACCCAGTACTTC	CASSFLAAYQETQYF
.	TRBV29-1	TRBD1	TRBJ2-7	TGCAGCGTTGAACCGGGACAGGGACCGGAGCAGTACTTC	CSVEPGQGPEQYF
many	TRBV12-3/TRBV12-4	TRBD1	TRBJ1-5	TGTGCCAGCAGTCGGGGGACAGGCAATCAGCCCCAGCATTTT	CASSRGTGNQPQHF
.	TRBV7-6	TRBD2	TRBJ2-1	TGTGCCAGCAGCTTAGCCGAACGACTAGCGGGAGTAGGCTACAATGAGCAGTTCTTC	CASSLAERLAGVGYNEQFF
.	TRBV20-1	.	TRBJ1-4	TGCAGTGCTCGTACAGGGATGGGACATGAAAAACTGTTTTTT	CSARTGMGHEKLFF
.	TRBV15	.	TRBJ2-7	TGTGCCACCAGCGTCGACGGAATCTACGAGCAGTACTTC	CATSVDGIYEQYF
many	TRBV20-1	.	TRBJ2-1	TGCAGTGCTAGGAGTAGGGGGTCCTACAATGAGCAGTTCTTC	CSARSRGSYNEQFF
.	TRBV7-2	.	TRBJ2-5	TGTGCCAGCAGCTCCCAAAAGCGGTCCCAAGAGACCCAGTACTTC	CASSSQKRSQETQYF
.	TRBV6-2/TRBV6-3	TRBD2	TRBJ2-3	TGTGCCAGCAAGGCGGGGGGCAGCACAGATACGCAGTATTTT	CASKAGGSTDTQYF
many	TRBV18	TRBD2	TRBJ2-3	TGTGCCAGCTCACCCCGTTTGGCGGGGGACCGGGGTACGCAGTATTTT	CASSPRLAGDRGTQYF
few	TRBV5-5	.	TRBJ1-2	TGTGCCAGCAGCTTCTTACAGGGTCTTTCGGGCTACACCTTC	CASSFLQGLSGYTF
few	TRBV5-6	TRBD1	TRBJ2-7	TGTGCCAGCAGCTGGGGTGGACAGGGTCCCTACGAGCAGTACTTC	CASSWGGQGPYEQYF
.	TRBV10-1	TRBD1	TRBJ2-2	TGCGCCAGCAGTGGGACAGGGGCCTACACCGGGGAGCTGTTTTTT	CASSGTGAYTGELFF
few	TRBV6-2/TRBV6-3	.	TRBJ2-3	TGTGCCAGCAGCAACCTTCGGCCGGGAGCCACAGATACGCAGTATTTT	CASSNLRPGATDTQYF